Presented here are 29 T cell receptor beta chains from one specimen sequenced in a study of blood T cells in healthy people across ages. A sample-barcoded 5' primer and a J-beta primer mix were used in a second PCR of about 6 to 12 cycles. In TCRdb, the 5' RACE reads were re-called with MiXCR into one record per CDR3 protein. In the table there are about 640,000 distinct CDR3 sequences, about 30% of which are singletons. Sequencing was performed on blood. These receptors were taken from an elderly woman in good health.

This clonotype was detected only a few times. V gene TRBV5-1 combines with J gene TRBJ2-7, with a possible D match to TRBD1 (5 bases). This CDR3 has 15 amino acids. Germline V lookup: CDR1 SGHRS, CDR2 YFSETQ. V was cut by 0 bases and J by 9 bases, with 19 bases left in between. The CDR3 sequence is CASSLVAREGGVQYF. In DNA form, the CDR3 reads TGCGCCAGCAGCTTGGTAGCCAGGGAAGGTGGGGTGCAGTACTTC.

This clonotype was seen many times. The CDR3 loop reads CSVYRDTLGETQYF. CDR3 DNA: TGCAGCGTTTACCGGGACACCCTCGGGGAGACCCAGTACTTC. J is TRBJ2-5 and V is TRBV29-1, with D possibly TRBD1 on 6 matching bases. This CDR3 is 14 amino acids long. V was shortened by 5 bases and J by 5 bases, with 18 bases between the two germline ends. CDR1 and CDR2 (germline): SQVTM, ANQGSEA.

This clonotype showed up many times. This chain links TRBV11-1 with TRBJ2-6; tentative D call: TRBD1 (5 bases). CDR1 and CDR2 from the germline V gene are SGHAT and FQDESV (reference sequence). This CDR3 comprises 15 residues. Trimming removed 5 bases from V and 6 bases from J, with 14 bases in between. The CDR3 nucleotides are TGTGCCAGCAGCAAAACAGGCCCTGAGGCCAACGTCCTGACTTTC. This gives the protein CASSKTGPEANVLTF.

This clonotype was detected ten times or more. The chain couples TRBV7-2 to TRBJ2-5, with TRBD1 matching 8 bases. The CDR3 consists of 17 residues. The germline gives CDR1 SGHTA, CDR2 FQGNSA. The junction had 15 bases not matched to a gene; V was cut back by 3 bases and J by 6 bases. This chain's CDR3 is CASSFTHLRDRRQTQYF. The CDR3 DNA follows: TGTGCCAGCAGCTTCACCCATCTCCGGGACAGGAGACAGACCCAGTACTTC.

The chain has TRBV24-1 and TRBJ2-1; tentatively, D is TRBD2 (5 bases). V was cut by 7 bases and J by 5 bases, with 14 bases left in between. CDR3 length equals 14 residues. Germline CDR1 is KGHDR and CDR2 is SFDVKD. The CDR3 DNA is TGTGCCACCAGGAGGGCTGCAGACAACAATGAGCAGTTCTTC. It codes for CATRRAADNNEQFF.

This clonotype was counted at least ten times. A read error may produce the germline difference seen at one junction end. CDR3 sequence (DNA): TGCGCCAGCAGCCAAAGGACAGGAGGAGGCTACACCTTC. Translated: CASSQRTGGGYTF. The chain employs TRBV3-1 and TRBJ1-2, with 7 positions matching TRBD1. CDR1 LGHDT and CDR2 YNNKEL come from the germline V gene (reference sequence). This CDR3 is built from 13 residues.

This clonotype was picked up many times. This may stem from a read error, because a much larger clone lies one nucleotide away. The chain recombines TRBV11-2 with TRBJ2-1, with 7 positions matching TRBD1. CDR1 SGHAT and CDR2 FQNNGV come from the germline V gene. The V and J ends lost 5 bases and 7 bases, in that order; junction bases with no gene match: 8. This CDR3 comprises 14 residues. CDR3 amino acids: CASSGQVNWNEQFF. CDR3 coding DNA: TGTGCCAGCAGCGGACAGGTCAACTGGAATGAGCAGTTCTTC.

This clonotype has just a few counts. The V call is TRBV7-6, the J call TRBJ2-2; D uncertain. The CDR3 has 15 residues. The germline V gene has CDR1 SGHVS and CDR2 FNYEAQ. V was clipped by 2 bases and J by 0 bases, with 7 bases between them. CDR3 nucleotide sequence: TGTGCCAGCAGCTTAAACGAGGCGAACACCGGGGAGCTGTTTTTT. Its protein is CASSLNEANTGELFF.

About this clonotype itself: A much larger clone differs from this one at a single base, so this may be a read error. The V gene is TRBV6-5, the J gene TRBJ1-1; D gene ambiguous. Germline V CDR1 and CDR2: MNHEY, SVGAGI. The CDR3 has 13 amino acids. The CDR3 nucleotides are TGTGCCGGCAGTTACTTTAGGAACACTGAAGCTTTCTTT. Encoded protein: CAGSYFRNTEAFF.

This clonotype appeared a single time. The chain couples TRBV5-1 to TRBJ2-1; D perhaps matches TRBD1 (6 bases). Trimming removed 0 bases from V and 12 bases from J, with 28 bases in between. In germline, CDR1 is SGHRS, CDR2 YFSETQ. The CDR3 sequence is 18 residues long. The CDR3: CASSLDDSWGPIRFVQFF. The CDR3 nucleotides read TGCGCCAGCAGCTTGGACGATTCGTGGGGGCCGATCCGTTTCGTGCAGTTCTTC. The full variable domain, with the rest looked up from reference TRBV5-1 and TRBJ2-1, is KAGVTQTPRYLIKTRGQQVTLSCSPISGHRSVSWYQQTPGQGLQFLFEYFSETQRNKGNFPGRFSGRQFSNSRSEMNVSTLELGDSALYLCASSLDDSWGPIRFVQFFGPGTRLTVL.

On this clonotype itself: A much larger clone lies a single base off, so this may be a read error. The rearrangement joins TRBV9 to TRBJ2-6; D possibly uses TRBD1 or TRBD2 (6 bases each). The CDR3 extends over 16 amino acids. Germline assignment: CDR1 SGDLS and CDR2 YYNGEE. CDR3 bases: TGTGCTAGCAGCGTATCCGGGGGCTCCTCTACCAACGTCCTGACTTTC. It translates to CASSVSGGSSTNVLTF.

The table lists this clonotype with many counts. The CDR3 region has the DNA TGTGCCAGCAGTTTACGACAGGGAGGGGATACGCAGTATTTT. Translating gives CASSLRQGGDTQYF. V is TRBV12-3 or TRBV12-4 and J is TRBJ2-3, with D possibly called TRBD1 or TRBD2 (7 bases each). Trimming took off 2 bases at V and 6 bases at J, with 12 bases between the two ends. The CDR3 covers 14 residues.

Details on this clonotype: A much larger clone differs by one base, so this may be a read error. V gene TRBV6-5 combines with J gene TRBJ1-4, with a possible D match to TRBD1 (5 bases). The V gene's germline CDR1 is MNHEY and CDR2 SVGAGI. This CDR3 comprises 15 residues. CDR3 amino acids: CVSSTRDHSVQKLFF. In DNA form, the CDR3 reads TGTGTCAGCAGTACACGGGACCACAGCGTCCAAAAACTGTTTTTT.

V and J are TRBV12-3 or TRBV12-4 and TRBJ2-3; 14 nucleotides agree with TRBD2. CDR3 length equals 18 residues. V lost 6 bases to trimming and J lost 4 bases; unmatched junction nucleotides: 12. CDR3 loop: CASSHRLAGGLVADTQYF. DNA for the CDR3: TGTGCCAGCAGCCATAGACTAGCGGGGGGGCTTGTCGCAGATACGCAGTATTTT.

The chain is built from TRBV12-3 or TRBV12-4 and TRBJ1-1; maybe TRBD1 (5 bases). V was pared by 3 bases and J by 1 base, with 9 bases between. The CDR3 is 14 residues long. The CDR3 sequence is CASSFRGGNTEAFF. The CDR3 nucleotides read TGTGCCAGCAGTTTTCGGGGGGGGAACACTGAAGCTTTCTTT.

This clonotype was seen a few times. The chain uses TRBV18 and TRBJ2-4; D gene uncertain. The V end lost 6 bases, the J end lost 15 bases, and 18 bases lay between the germline ends. The CDR3 consists of 12 residues. Germline values: CDR1 KGHSH, CDR2 LQKENI. CDR3 DNA sequence: TGTGCCAGCTCGCCCCGCGAGGAGACCCTGTACTTC. This codes for CASSPREETLYF.

This clonotype was recorded many times. V and J are TRBV7-2 and TRBJ2-7; TRBD2 agrees at 7 bases. CDR1 is SGHTA, CDR2 FQGNSA, per germline. V was clipped by 5 bases and J by 0 bases; unmatched bases: 10. CDR3 length: 16 residues. The CDR3 DNA sequence: TGTGCCAGCAGCCTCAAGGGGAGGGGAAGCTCCTACGAGCAGTACTTC. Amino acid sequence: CASSLKGRGSSYEQYF.

This clonotype was counted at least ten times. V usage is TRBV6-6 and J usage is TRBJ2-5; perhaps D is TRBD1 or TRBD2 (5 bases each). In germline, CDR1 is MNHNY, CDR2 SVGAGI (reference sequence). This CDR3 contains 15 residues. The ends were cut back, 5 bases at V and 4 bases at J, with 17 bases in the middle. The CDR3 DNA reads as TGTGCCAGCAGTCCCCGGGACGCTGGAGGAGAGACCCAGTACTTC. It encodes CASSPRDAGGETQYF.

Of note for this clonotype: A much larger clone lies one base from this, so it may be a read error. The CDR3 protein is CASSSFRDLLTGHTF. Written as DNA, the CDR3 is TGCGCCAGCAGCTCGTTTCGGGACCTATTAACTGGCCACACCTTC. The rearrangement links TRBV5-1 to TRBJ1-2; maybe TRBD1 (5 bases). This CDR3 comprises 15 residues. Germline V lookup: CDR1 SGHRS, CDR2 YFSETQ.

Turning to this clonotype: With a much larger clone just one base away, this may be a read error. The chain carries TRBV5-1 and TRBJ2-7; perhaps TRBD1 as D (6 bases). CDR3 length: 14 residues. The V and J ends lost 1 base and 7 bases respectively, with 15 bases between them. CDR1 is SGHRS and CDR2 is YFSETQ in the germline V gene. CDR3 nucleotide sequence: TGCGCCAGCAGCTTGATATTGGGGGCGCATGAGCAGTACTTC. This gives the protein CASSLILGAHEQYF.

In its sample, this clonotype was seen many times. The genes are TRBV20-1 and TRBJ1-1; possibly TRBD1 for D (6 bases). The CDR3 covers 13 residues. V lost 6 bases, J lost 1 base, and 12 bases lay in between. The V gene's germline CDR1 is DFQATT and CDR2 SNEGSKA (reference sequence). The CDR3 nucleotides read TGCAGTGCCACCCGGGACAAGAACACTGAAGCTTTCTTT. Amino acids: CSATRDKNTEAFF.

Regarding this clonotype: This clone may be a read error of a much larger clone one base away. The chain is built from TRBV7-2 and TRBJ2-5; 8 nucleotides align to TRBD1. Trimming took 7 bases from V and 5 from J; bases not matched to a gene: 12. The CDR3 contains 15 residues. Germline V lookup: CDR1 SGHTA, CDR2 FQGNSA. The CDR3 reads CASNRDRTSGETQYF. In DNA, the CDR3 is TGTGCCAGCAACAGGGACAGGACATCAGGGGAGACCCAGTACTTC.

This clonotype was detected many times. The rearrangement uses TRBV20-1 and TRBJ2-7; D gene ambiguous. The CDR3 covers 10 residues. V was pared by 5 bases and J by 3 bases, with 5 bases between. Germline V lookup: CDR1 DFQATT, CDR2 SNEGSKA (reference sequence). CDR3 amino acids: CSAQRYEQYF. For the CDR3, the DNA is TGCAGTGCTCAACGCTACGAGCAGTACTTC.

Concerning this clonotype itself: A much larger clone differs by one base, so this may be a read error. This chain connects TRBV30 to TRBJ2-5; the D is unclear. The J call may be wrong; the DNA end is better matched by TRBJ2-7. Germline CDR1 is GTSNPN and CDR2 is SVGIG (reference sequence). The CDR3 spans 12 residues. DNA of the CDR3: TGTGCCTGGAGTGTGGAAGGTTGCGAGCAGTACTTC. Translation: CAWSVEGCEQYF.

The J gene is TRBJ2-3, the V gene TRBV20-1; no reliable D call. Trimming took 8 bases from V and 1 from J, leaving 10 bases between them. Germline CDR1 is DFQATT and CDR2 is SNEGSKA (reference sequence). The CDR3 is 12 residues long. The DNA of the CDR3 is TGCAGTACTTCCCCCCGCACAGATACGCAGTATTTT. Translated, it gives CSTSPRTDTQYF.

The rearrangement links TRBV20-1 to TRBJ1-1; 7 nucleotides align to TRBD1. The CDR3 covers 15 residues. V shed 0 bases, J shed 1 base, and the junction held 5 bases outside the gene matches. CDR1 DFQATT and CDR2 SNEGSKA come from the germline V gene (reference sequence). Written as DNA, the CDR3 is TGCAGTGCTAGAGATATCCGGACAGGGAACACTGAAGCTTTCTTT. Its protein is CSARDIRTGNTEAFF.

This clonotype was seen only a few times. Given a much more abundant clone one base away, this may be a read error. This chain uses TRBV3-1 with TRBJ1-1; TRBD1 matches 10 bases. Looked up from germline, CDR1 is LGHDT and CDR2 is YNNKEL (reference sequence). The CDR3 covers 14 residues. The CDR3 spells CASSRGQGNTETFF. The CDR3 DNA sequence: TGTGCCAGCAGCCGGGGACAGGGGAACACTGAAACTTTCTTT.

The J gene is TRBJ1-5, the V gene TRBV6-5; tentatively, D is TRBD1 (5 bases). The CDR3 contains 18 residues. The V and J ends lost 0 bases and 6 bases respectively, with 21 bases between them. CDR1 and CDR2 (germline): MNHEY, SVGAGI. The CDR3 is CASSYSSPSLGRAQPQHF. DNA of the CDR3: TGTGCCAGCAGTTACTCATCACCCAGCCTCGGCAGGGCTCAGCCCCAGCATTTT.

This clonotype was seen repeatedly, ten times or more. The genes are TRBV9 and TRBJ2-3; no reliable D call. The V end lost 4 bases, the J end lost 2 bases, and 11 bases lay between the germline ends. Germline V gene data show CDR1 as SGDLS and CDR2 as YYNGEE. This CDR3 is built from 14 residues. The CDR3 nucleotides read TGTGCCAGCAGCTTTCGTCCGGACACAGATACGCAGTATTTT. Amino acids: CASSFRPDTDTQYF.